In this sample, the clone carrying this T cell receptor (beta chain) turned up once. What it recognizes is unknown. Germline V gives CDR1 SGHRS, CDR2 YFSETQ. The CDR3 is 15 residues long. The germline V and J ends were trimmed by 2 bases and 5 bases, with 14 bases remaining between them. The repertoire was sequenced with immunoSEQ multiplex PCR; TCRdb's copy has only in-frame clones and lacks some. The sample yields about 85,000 clones, roughly 86% seen once. The data are from a study of radiotherapy plus CTLA-4 blockade in lung cancer. Overall study findings and caveats: The best prediction of response reportedly came from early blood T cell clone dynamics, with interferon-beta. In blood, after radiotherapy plus ipilimumab, tumor-derived TCR clones expanded.

The study gave focal radiation plus ipilimumab CTLA-4 blockade to patients with chemo-refractory metastatic non-small-cell lung cancer. The TCR sequence derives from a human donor with non-small cell lung cancer who had a partial response to radiotherapy plus ipilimumab. The V gene is TRBV5-1, the J gene TRBJ2-4; perhaps TRBD2 as D (5 bases). The sequenced sample was peripheral blood, obtained from a patient treated with radiotherapy plus ipilimumab. The CDR3 loop is CASSFQLGAENIQYF. The CDR3 DNA is TGCGCCAGCAGCTTCCAACTAGGCGCGGAAAACATTCAGTACTTC. The complete variable domain, with remaining parts taken from reference TRBV5-1 and TRBJ2-4, reads KAGVTQTPRYLIKTRGQQVTLSCSPISGHRSVSWYQQTPGQGLQFLFEYFSETQRNKGNFPGRFSGRQFSNSRSEMNVSTLELGDSALYLCASSFQLGAENIQYFGAGTRLSVL.